The clone carrying this TCR beta chain was seen just once. The antigen is undetermined. The CDR3 has 15 amino acids. The germline V gene encodes CDR1 MGHRA and CDR2 YSYEKL. Germline trimming cut 3 bases from V and 2 bases from J; bases unmatched to any gene: 2. Time point: newly diagnosed, previously untreated cHL patient sample. The authors purified CD4+ T cells from thawed PBMCs by magnetic negative selection. Untreated, newly diagnosed classical Hodgkin lymphoma PBMCs were comparators. These data come from a study of PD-1 blockade in classical Hodgkin lymphoma. Profiling relied on immunoSEQ multiplex PCR, and the TCRdb table lists in-frame clones only, not all of them. The sample consists of some 35,000 clones, around 89% of them appearing once. Broader study findings: No one has yet defined what causes the repertoire differences, which may be disease activity or prior therapy. Relative to healthy donors, newly diagnosed patients reportedly had lower baseline TCR diversity, which was reported as lower still in relapsed/refractory patients.

The sequencing input was CD4+ T cells from blood. This TCR derives from a human donor with classical Hodgkin lymphoma. The rearrangement joins TRBV4-1 to TRBJ1-3; 9 bases match TRBD1. The CDR3 loop is CASSHGDRAGNTIYF. The CDR3 coding sequence is TGCGCCAGCAGCCATGGGGACAGGGCTGGAAACACCATATATTTT.